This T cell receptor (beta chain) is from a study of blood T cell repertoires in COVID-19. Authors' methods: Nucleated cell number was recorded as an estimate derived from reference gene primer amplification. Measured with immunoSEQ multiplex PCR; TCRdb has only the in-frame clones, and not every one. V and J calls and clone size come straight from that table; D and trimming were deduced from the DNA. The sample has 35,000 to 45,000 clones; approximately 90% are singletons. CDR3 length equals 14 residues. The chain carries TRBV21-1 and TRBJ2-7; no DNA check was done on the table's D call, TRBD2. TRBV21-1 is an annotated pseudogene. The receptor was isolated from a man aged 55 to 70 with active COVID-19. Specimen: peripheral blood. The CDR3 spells CASSKVPVALEQYF. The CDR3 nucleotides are TGTGCCAGCAGCAAAGTGCCGGTTGCCCTTGAGCAGTACTTC.